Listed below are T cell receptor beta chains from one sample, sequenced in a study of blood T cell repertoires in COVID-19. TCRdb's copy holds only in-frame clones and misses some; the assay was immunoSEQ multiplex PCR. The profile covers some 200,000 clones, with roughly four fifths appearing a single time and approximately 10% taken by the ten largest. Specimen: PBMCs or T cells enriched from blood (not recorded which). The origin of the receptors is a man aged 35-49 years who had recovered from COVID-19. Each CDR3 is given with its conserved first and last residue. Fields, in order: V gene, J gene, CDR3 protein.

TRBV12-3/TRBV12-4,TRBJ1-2,CASSLGQRYGYTF
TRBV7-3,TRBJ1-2,CASSSQGGTTNGYTF
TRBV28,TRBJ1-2,CASSFYPGTGTYGYTF
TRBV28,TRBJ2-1,CASSDLAGSSYNEQFF
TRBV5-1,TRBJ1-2,CASNPYDTNYGYTF
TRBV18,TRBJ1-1,CASSPEGGRDTEAFF
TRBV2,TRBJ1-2,CASSSGTGVGYTF
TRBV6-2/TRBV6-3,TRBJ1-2,CASSDRASFWYGYTF
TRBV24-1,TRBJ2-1,CATSDSDREWGEQFF
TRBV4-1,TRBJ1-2,CASSQARTGNGYTF
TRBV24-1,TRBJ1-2,CATSDLARGGYTF
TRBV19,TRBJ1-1,CASSLTENTEAFF
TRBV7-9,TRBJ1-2,CASSGGQGETSGYTF
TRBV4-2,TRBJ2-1,CASSPRRGTYNEQFF
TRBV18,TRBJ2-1,CASSPGQGVYNEQFF
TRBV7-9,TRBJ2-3,CASSLSQGADTQYF
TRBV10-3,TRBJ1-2,CAISDGGSSLYGYTF
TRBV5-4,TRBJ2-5,CASSFTGEETQYF
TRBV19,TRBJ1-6,CASSFPDRNNSPLHF
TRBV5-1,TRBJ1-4,CASSFQGADNEKLFF
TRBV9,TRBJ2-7,CASSLAAGASYEQYF
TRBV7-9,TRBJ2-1,CASSLGVREQFF
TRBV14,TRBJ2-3,CASSNSGRGTDTQYF
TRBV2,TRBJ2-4,CASSDQGGSDIQYF
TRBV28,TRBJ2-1,CASSFSGYNEQFF
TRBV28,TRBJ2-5,CASSFGLALNQETQYF
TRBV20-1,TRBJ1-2,CSASSREARGYTF
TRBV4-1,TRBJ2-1,CASSLSGRDNEQFF
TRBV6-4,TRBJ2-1,CASSVPSSSYNEQFF
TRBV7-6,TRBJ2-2,CASTTLGQITGELFF
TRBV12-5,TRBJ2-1,CASGLGKLAGGPNEQFF
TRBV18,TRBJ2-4,CASSRKLGDRIGVNIQYF
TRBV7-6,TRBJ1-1,CASSLKVEDTEAFF
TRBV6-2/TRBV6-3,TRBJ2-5,CASSRAGFETQYF
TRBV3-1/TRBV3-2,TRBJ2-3,CASSQRAREDTQYF
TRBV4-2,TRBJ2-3,CASSQGTSGGDTQYF
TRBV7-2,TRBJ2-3,CASSLWEGSTDTQYF
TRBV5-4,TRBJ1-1,CASSLLRGGQEAFF
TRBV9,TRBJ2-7,CASSVGTVEIYEQYF
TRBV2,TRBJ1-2,CASSLTGVGYTF
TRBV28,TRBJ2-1,CASSLFTGEKRYNEQFF